The clone carrying this T cell receptor (beta chain) was detected once. Its antigen remains unidentified. The sample originates from a study of T cell responses to AZD1222 COVID-19 vaccine. Study-wide findings and caveats: Donors were largely white British and mainly female; clonal diversity was possibly underestimated.

The CDR3 runs 17 residues. V gave up 0 bases and J gave up 9 bases, with 18 bases separating them. Germline values: CDR1 MGHRA, CDR2 YSYEKL. Clones were read by immunoSEQ multiplex PCR, and TCRdb kept only the in-frame ones, dropping some. Of around 160,000 clones in the sample, 94% are singletons; the top ten hold approximately 0.6%. The chain carries TRBV4-1 and TRBJ1-6; D uncertain. The clonotype was recovered from an adult in good health. Sequencing was performed on peripheral blood, taken on day 0 of AZD1222 vaccination. CDR3 amino acids: CASSQDNSAFRGSPLHF. In nucleotides, the CDR3 is TGCGCCAGCAGCCAAGATAATTCGGCCTTCCGGGGTTCACCCCTCCACTTT.